The 32 T cell receptor beta chains below were found in one sample sequenced in a study of human T cells and chemical hapten exposure. TCRdb re-derived calls from the RACE reads in MiXCR, one entry per CDR3 protein. Of some 39,000 distinct CDR3 sequences in the sample, around 7.6% were seen once. Sample time point: pre-sensitization, week 0. Treatment noted: therapeutic diphenylcyclopropenone sensitization with weekly scalp DPC. The sample in question was whole blood, obtained in connection with sensitization to the hapten diphenylcyclopropenone (DPC). The receptors derive from a woman aged 50 to 60 with alopecia areata. Some clones in this sample may be carry-over from other donors' samples.

This clonotype was picked up many times. This chain uses TRBV4-3 with TRBJ2-1, with TRBD2 matching over 11 bases. The CDR3 is 16 residues long. The junction had 4 bases not matched to a gene; V was cut back by 4 bases and J by 2 bases. Germline V lookup: CDR1 LGHNA, CDR2 YSLEER. CDR3 residues: CASSLIAGGPYNEQFF. Written as DNA, the CDR3 is TGCGCCAGCAGCCTCATAGCGGGAGGGCCCTACAATGAGCAGTTCTTC.

A few counts support this clonotype. The chain joins TRBV10-3 to TRBJ1-5; D is undetermined. The germline gives CDR1 ENHRY, CDR2 SYGVKD. CDR3 length equals 13 residues. The V and J ends lost 4 bases and 4 bases respectively, with 8 bases between them. DNA of the CDR3: TGTGCCATCAGTGTTGAGGAAAATCAGCCCCAGCATTTT. It yields the protein CAISVEENQPQHF.

The chain carries TRBV10-3 and TRBJ2-3; no definite D call. V shed 4 bases and J shed 0 bases, with 17 bases lying between them. Germline loops: CDR1 ENHRY, CDR2 SYGVKD. The CDR3 is 17 residues long. CDR3 nucleotide sequence: TGTGCCATCAGTGGATCAGACGGGTCTTCTAGCACAGATACGCAGTATTTT. It specifies CAISGSDGSSSTDTQYF.

V gene TRBV29-1 combines with J gene TRBJ2-2; D ambiguous. The CDR3 runs 15 residues. Germline V gives CDR1 SQVTM, CDR2 ANQGSEA. V was shortened by 0 bases and J by 1 base, with 9 bases between the two germline ends. The CDR3 spells CSVEDRPGNTGELFF. The DNA for the CDR3 is TGCAGCGTTGAAGATCGTCCAGGGAACACCGGGGAGCTGTTTTTT.

This clonotype occurred many times. The V and J genes are TRBV19 and TRBJ1-4; D is undetermined. V lost 10 bases and J 6 bases, leaving 12 bases between the germline ends. Germline V CDR1 and CDR2: LNHDA, SQIVND (reference sequence). The CDR3 length is 12 residues. The CDR3 sequence is CATSGDYEKLFF. Here the CDR3 DNA reads TGTGCCACCTCCGGGGATTATGAAAAACTGTTTTTT.

This chain joins TRBV30 and TRBJ2-1; TRBD1 agrees at 8 bases. Germline lookup yields CDR1 GTSNPN and CDR2 SVGIG (reference sequence). The CDR3 has 13 residues. The V gene end was trimmed by 3 bases and the J gene end by 8 bases; junction bases not matched to a gene: 6. CDR3 sequence reads: CAWRLTGEYEQFF. The DNA for the CDR3 is TGTGCCTGGAGGCTGACAGGGGAGTATGAGCAGTTCTTC.

This clonotype was seen many times. The chain couples TRBV30 to TRBJ2-2; 9 bases fit TRBD1. Germline CDR1 reads GTSNPN; CDR2 reads SVGIG (reference sequence). V lost 5 bases, J lost 6 bases, and 7 bases stayed unmatched. The length of the CDR3 is 14 residues. CDR3 region: CAWEPGTGSGELFF. CDR3 coding DNA: TGTGCCTGGGAGCCCGGGACAGGGTCCGGGGAGCTGTTTTTT. The full variable domain, in which reference TRBV30 and TRBJ2-2 provide the parts outside the CDR3, is SQTIHQWPATLVQPVGSPLSLECTVEGTSNPNLYWYRQAAGRGLQLLFYSVGIGQISSEVPQNLSASRPQDRQFILSSKKLLLSDSGFYLCAWEPGTGSGELFFGEGSRLTVL.

This clonotype has ten or more counts. The V call is TRBV6-2 or TRBV6-3, the J call TRBJ2-7; TRBD2 aligns across 8 bases. Per the germline V gene, CDR1 is MNHEY and CDR2 is SVGEGT. The CDR3 loop spans 14 amino acids. With 1 base clipped from V and 7 bases from J, the junction kept 6 bases outside the gene matches. The CDR3 DNA sequence: TGTGCCAGCAGTTACTTCGGCGGGGGGCAGGAGCAGTACTTC. This translates into CASSYFGGGQEQYF.

This clonotype was seen many times. The chain is built from TRBV6-4 and TRBJ1-1; possibly TRBD1 for D (5 bases). V shed 2 bases and J shed 7 bases, with 11 bases lying between them. Germline V gene lookup returns CDR1 MRHNA and CDR2 SNTAGT. CDR3 length: 13 residues. This CDR3 is CASSDRAGDEAFF. The CDR3 DNA is TGTGCCAGCAGTGACAGAGCGGGGGATGAAGCTTTCTTT.

Notes on this clonotype: A junction end diverges from the germline sequence, so it may reflect a read error. The chain recombines TRBV11-2 with TRBJ2-1, with 8 nucleotides matching TRBD2. There are 14 residues in the CDR3. CDR1 is SGHAT and CDR2 is FQNNGV in the germline V gene. CDR3 residues: CASSLEGTSNEQFF. CDR3 in DNA: TGTGCCAGCAGCCTAGAAGGGACTAGCAATGAGCAGTTCTTC.

This clonotype has at least ten counts. CDR3: CASEGGSEQYF. The CDR3 region has the DNA TGTGCCAGCGAAGGGGGATCCGAGCAGTACTTC. This chain links TRBV28 with TRBJ2-7; possible D gene TRBD1, 6 bases. The CDR3 loop spans 11 amino acids. Germline V gives CDR1 MDHEN, CDR2 SYDVKM. V gave up 8 bases and J gave up 6 bases, with 11 bases separating them.

There are many counts of this clonotype. This rearrangement joins TRBV14 to TRBJ2-1; 9 bases map to TRBD1. The CDR3 loop spans 15 amino acids. Germline values: CDR1 SGHDN, CDR2 FVKESK. V shed 5 bases and J 10 bases; nucleotides not matched to a gene: 12. CDR3 sequence: CASSEYRTGAGEQFF. The CDR3 DNA is TGTGCCAGCAGCGAATACCGGACAGGGGCAGGGGAGCAGTTCTTC.

In its sample, this clonotype was seen many times. The chain carries TRBV2 and TRBJ1-5; no firm D call. Trimming stripped 9 bases from V and 7 bases from J, with 10 bases between. Looked up from germline, CDR1 is SNHLY and CDR2 is FYNNEI. This CDR3 region has 11 residues. The CDR3 region is CASAGGQPQHF. The CDR3 DNA reads TGTGCCAGTGCGGGTGGGCAGCCCCAGCATTTT. Combining the CDR3 with reference TRBV2 and TRBJ1-5 gives the whole variable domain EPEVTQTPSHQVTQMGQEVILRCVPISNHLYFYWYRQILGQKVEFLVSFYNNEISEKSEIFDDQFSVERPDGSNFTLKIRSTKLEDSAMYFCASAGGQPQHFGDGTRLSIL.

Worth noting for this clonotype: One end of the junction varies from germline; a read error may be responsible. The gene calls are TRBV7-6 and TRBJ2-7; no clear D. CDR3 length: 13 residues. Germline V CDR1 and CDR2: SGHVS, FNYEAQ. This CDR3 is CVSSLGRYREQYF. The DNA for the CDR3 is TGTGTCAGCAGCTTAGGGCGGTACAGAGAGCAGTACTTC.

The chain carries TRBV11-3 and TRBJ2-3; D is ambiguous. Trimming took 6 bases from V and 4 from J, leaving 11 bases between them. The CDR3 runs to 13 residues. The V gene's germline CDR1 is SGHNT and CDR2 YENEEA. The CDR3 protein is CASRDSIPDTQYF. The DNA for the CDR3 is TGTGCCAGCAGAGATAGTATTCCAGATACGCAGTATTTT.

This clonotype has a count of ten or more. The V and J genes are TRBV7-3 and TRBJ2-2, with D maybe TRBD2 (5 bases). V dropped 2 bases and J dropped 4 bases, with 14 bases sitting between them. The CDR3 is 16 residues long. Germline V lookup: CDR1 SGHTA, CDR2 FQGTGA. The CDR3 loop reads CASSLGGPRGTGELFF. CDR3 DNA sequence: TGTGCCAGCAGCTTAGGAGGACCTCGCGGCACCGGGGAGCTGTTTTTT.

The gene calls are TRBV11-2 and TRBJ2-4; 7 bases match TRBD1. Trimming at V came to 4 bases and at J to 0 bases, leaving 6 bases not matched to a gene. Germline V gene sequence: CDR1 SGHAT, CDR2 FQNNGV. The CDR3 totals 16 residues. CDR3 bases: TGTGCCAGCAGCTCAACCGGGACAGTAGCCAAAAACATTCAGTACTTC. It encodes CASSSTGTVAKNIQYF.

This clonotype was found many times. It is unclear where the CDR3 begins or ends on the DNA, so no DNA is shown, and the CDR3 is as TCRdb lists it. The V gene is TRBV6-2 or TRBV6-3, the J gene TRBJ1-5. The CDR3 has 13 residues if both end residues are counted. Germline V gene sequence: CDR1 MNHEY, CDR2 SVGEGT. The CDR3 loop is CASSLGMGQPQHF.

Many counts were recorded for this clonotype. The chain joins TRBV24-1 to TRBJ2-7; 14 nucleotides agree with TRBD2. Looked up from germline, CDR1 is KGHDR and CDR2 is SFDVKD. The CDR3 spans 16 residues. The V and J ends lost 4 bases and 4 bases, in that order; junction bases with no gene match: 5. CDR3 protein: CATSDPGTSGSYEQYF. The CDR3 nucleotides are TGTGCCACCAGTGACCCTGGGACTAGCGGGAGTTACGAGCAGTACTTC.

This clonotype was seen only a few times. The gene calls are TRBV12-3 or TRBV12-4 and TRBJ2-3; perhaps TRBD2 as D (6 bases). The V gene lost 5 bases and the J gene lost 1 base, with 13 bases spanning the gap. This CDR3 is built from 15 residues. Written as DNA, the CDR3 is TGTGCCAGCAGTACGGGGGACTTCGGCACAGATACGCAGTATTTT. This encodes CASSTGDFGTDTQYF.

A few counts support this clonotype. The J gene is TRBJ1-2, the V gene TRBV29-1, with 9 bases aligning to TRBD1. The CDR3 sequence is 13 residues long. Germline CDR1 is SQVTM and CDR2 is ANQGSEA. The ends lost 8 bases at V and 4 bases at J; junction bases unmatched: 8. The CDR3 sequence: CSSLGTGSYGYTF. CDR3 sequence (DNA): TGCAGCTCTCTTGGGACAGGGAGCTATGGCTACACCTTC.

The sample holds many counts of this clonotype. V is TRBV2 and J is TRBJ1-2, with TRBD1 identical over 9 bases. CDR1 is SNHLY, CDR2 FYNNEI, per germline. This CDR3 has 16 amino acids. The trim removed 6 bases at V and 4 bases at J, leaving 12 bases unmatched. Written as DNA, the CDR3 is TGTGCCAGCAGACCGGGACAGGGCGTTCCTGTCTATGGCTACACCTTC. Translating it yields CASRPGQGVPVYGYTF.

There are many counts of this clonotype. The chain combines TRBV6-6 with TRBJ1-6; D is unclear. Germline V gene data show CDR1 as MNHNY and CDR2 as SVGAGI (reference sequence). Trimming shortened V by 6 bases and J by 8 bases, and 14 bases separated the two germline ends. The CDR3 covers 14 residues. The CDR3: CASSPIDGYSPLHF. The CDR3 nucleotides are TGTGCCAGCAGCCCAATAGACGGTTATTCACCCCTCCACTTT.

The sample holds many counts of this clonotype. V gene TRBV6-1 combines with J gene TRBJ1-5; tentative D call: TRBD1 (6 bases). Per the germline V gene, CDR1 is MNHNS and CDR2 is SASEGT. The CDR3 runs 16 residues. V shed 7 bases and J shed 4 bases, with 20 bases lying between them. The CDR3 nucleotides read TGTGCCAGCATCCAAACAGGGTGGGGAGGAAATCAGCCCCAGCATTTT. Translated, it gives CASIQTGWGGNQPQHF.

This clonotype was seen at least ten times. V and J are TRBV9 and TRBJ2-2; 9 positions agree with TRBD1. The length of the CDR3 is 14 residues. Germline-derived CDR1 and CDR2 are SGDLS and YYNGEE. V gave up 4 bases and J gave up 6 bases; unmatched junction bases: 4. The CDR3 protein is CASSIGTGSGELFF. The CDR3, as DNA: TGTGCCAGCAGCATCGGGACAGGGTCCGGGGAGCTGTTTTTT.

This clonotype was observed at least ten times. The J gene is TRBJ1-2, the V gene TRBV7-9; D remains unclear. Germline lookup yields CDR1 SEHNR and CDR2 FQNEAQ (reference sequence). This CDR3 spans 13 amino acids. V gave up 3 bases and J gave up 8 bases, with 13 bases separating them. CDR3 region: CASSLLGREGYTF. DNA for the CDR3: TGTGCCAGCAGCTTGTTGGGGAGAGAGGGCTACACCTTC.

The table lists this clonotype with many counts. The chain couples TRBV11-3 to TRBJ1-1; D unresolved. The CDR3 contains 12 residues. Germline V lookup: CDR1 SGHNT, CDR2 YENEEA. V was clipped by 5 bases and J by 3 bases, with 7 bases between them. CDR3 sequence: CASSPGDTEAFF. In nucleotides, the CDR3 is TGTGCCAGCAGCCCCGGGGACACTGAAGCTTTCTTT.

At least ten counts were recorded for this clonotype. The V gene is TRBV5-4, the J gene TRBJ2-2; 7 nucleotides agree with TRBD1. From germline, CDR1 is SGHNT and CDR2 YYREEE (reference sequence). The CDR3 is made up of 14 amino acids. With V trimmed by 4 bases and J by 5 bases, 5 bases remained unmatched. CDR3 loop: CASSRTGATGELFF. The CDR3 DNA reads as TGTGCCAGCAGCCGGACAGGAGCGACCGGGGAGCTGTTTTTT.

This clonotype was observed a few times. V usage is TRBV20-1 and J usage is TRBJ1-2, with a weak D call TRBD1 (5 bases). V dropped 0 bases and J dropped 3 bases, with 11 bases sitting between them. From germline, CDR1 is DFQATT and CDR2 SNEGSKA (reference sequence). The CDR3 consists of 14 residues. CDR3 nucleotides: TGCAGTGCTAGAGATCCTGGAGGGGACTATGGCTACACCTTC. This sequence encodes CSARDPGGDYGYTF.

The V call is TRBV20-1, the J call TRBJ2-3; D possibly corresponds to TRBD1 (6 bases). In germline, CDR1 is DFQATT, CDR2 SNEGSKA (reference sequence). This CDR3 contains 15 residues. V was shortened by 6 bases and J by 0 bases, with 16 bases between the two germline ends. The CDR3 bases are TGCAGTGCCGGCCTGGGGGCGTCTAGCACAGATACGCAGTATTTT. It yields the protein CSAGLGASSTDTQYF.

This clonotype was observed a few times. The genes are TRBV9 and TRBJ2-7; D is unclear. Germline CDR1 is SGDLS and CDR2 is YYNGEE. Trimming shortened V by 3 bases and J by 7 bases, and 17 bases separated the two germline ends. The CDR3 length is 14 residues. Here the CDR3 DNA reads TGTGCCAGCAGCGAGACCTCGAGGTCGGAGGAGCAGTACTTC. The encoded protein is CASSETSRSEEQYF.

The rearrangement links TRBV7-2 to TRBJ2-2; possibly TRBD1 for D (5 bases). There are 14 residues in the CDR3. Between the trimmed V and J ends, which lost 1 base and 6 bases, there was a span of 9 bases. In germline, CDR1 is SGHTA, CDR2 FQGNSA. The CDR3 DNA is TGTGCCAGCAGCTTAGGGCAAGGGGCCGGGGAGCTGTTTTTT. Protein: CASSLGQGAGELFF. The full variable domain, in which reference TRBV7-2 and TRBJ2-2 provide the parts outside the CDR3, is GAGVSQSPSNKVTEKGKDVELRCDPISGHTALYWYRQSLGQGLEFLIYFQGNSAPDKSGLPSDRFSAERTGGSVSTLTIQRTQQEDSAVYLCASSLGQGAGELFFGEGSRLTVL.